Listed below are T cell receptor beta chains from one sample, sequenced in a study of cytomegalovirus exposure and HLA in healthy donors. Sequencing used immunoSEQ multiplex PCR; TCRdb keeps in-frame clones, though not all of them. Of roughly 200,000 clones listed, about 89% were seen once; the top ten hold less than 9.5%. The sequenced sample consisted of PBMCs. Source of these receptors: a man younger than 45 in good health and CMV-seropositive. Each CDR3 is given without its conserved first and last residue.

CDR3aa: ASRWIGITYNEQF
v_gene: TRBV19
j_gene: TRBJ2-1

CDR3aa: ASSRKDTQY
v_gene: TRBV5-6
j_gene: TRBJ2-3

CDR3aa: ASSPGPTNNEQF
v_gene: TRBV4-3
j_gene: TRBJ2-1

CDR3aa: ASSLFPAYNEQF
v_gene: TRBV27
j_gene: TRBJ2-1

CDR3aa: ASRDPGQGLNQPQH
v_gene: TRBV2
j_gene: TRBJ1-5

CDR3aa: ASSLVQSGNTIY
v_gene: TRBV5-1
j_gene: TRBJ1-3

CDR3aa: ASSMGGLGLNTGELF
v_gene: TRBV19
j_gene: TRBJ2-2

CDR3aa: ASSAHSNQPQH
v_gene: TRBV7-8
j_gene: TRBJ1-5

CDR3aa: ASSIFGRAVTEAF
v_gene: TRBV19
j_gene: TRBJ1-1

CDR3aa: ASSPLRAGASYEQY
v_gene: TRBV9
j_gene: TRBJ2-7

CDR3aa: SVVIRGNSNQPQH
v_gene: TRBV29-1
j_gene: TRBJ1-5

CDR3aa: ASSQADRENNQPQH
v_gene: TRBV23-1
j_gene: TRBJ1-5

CDR3aa: ASSSRTGRTTGELF
v_gene: TRBV5-1
j_gene: TRBJ2-2

CDR3aa: ASRLGQGVLNIQY
v_gene: TRBV28
j_gene: TRBJ2-4

CDR3aa: ASSRGTLNTGELF
v_gene: TRBV28
j_gene: TRBJ2-2

CDR3aa: ASSRDLMNTGELF
v_gene: TRBV11-1
j_gene: TRBJ2-2

CDR3aa: ASSGLPRGVNEQF
v_gene: TRBV2
j_gene: TRBJ2-1

CDR3aa: ARRPRGEQF
v_gene: TRBV6-1
j_gene: TRBJ2-1

CDR3aa: ASAAGGTPQH
v_gene: TRBV19
j_gene: TRBJ1-5

CDR3aa: ASSLTGREAF
v_gene: TRBV6-6
j_gene: TRBJ1-1